A single sample is the source of the 23 T cell receptor beta chains below, sequenced in a study of blood T cell repertoires in COVID-19. Libraries were prepared by immunoSEQ multiplex PCR; TCRdb keeps only in-frame clonotypes and omits some of them. The sample carries 200,000 to 250,000 clones, over 70% recorded once. Input material: PBMCs or T cells enriched from blood (not recorded which). The source is a woman aged 30 to 39 who had been exposed to COVID-19.

This rearrangement joins TRBV4-1 to TRBJ1-1; D gene uncertain. Germline assignment: CDR1 MGHRA and CDR2 YSYEKL. V was cut by 0 bases and J by 0 bases, with 11 bases left in between. CDR3 length: 16 amino acids. The CDR3 sequence is CASSQEQPGMNTEAFF. The CDR3, as DNA: TGCGCCAGCAGCCAAGAACAGCCGGGGATGAACACTGAAGCTTTCTTT.

This clone was counted once. The genes are TRBV29-1 and TRBJ2-3, with 12 bases fitting TRBD2. Trimming cost V 6 bases and J 2 bases; bases outside gene matches: 3. The CDR3 is made up of 14 amino acids. CDR1 SQVTM and CDR2 ANQGSEA come from the germline V gene. CDR3 protein: CSVASGRATDTQYF. DNA for the CDR3: TGCAGCGTGGCTAGCGGGAGGGCCACAGATACGCAGTATTTT.

The V call is TRBV10-3, the J call TRBJ2-6; 8 bases map to TRBD1. V shed 11 bases and J 4 bases; nucleotides not matched to a gene: 7. This CDR3 has 14 residues. Germline V CDR1 and CDR2: ENHRY, SYGVKD. CDR3 sequence (DNA): TGTGCCGTAGGACAGGGATCCGGGGCCAACGTCCTGACTTTC. Amino acid sequence: CAVGQGSGANVLTF.

The chain combines TRBV4-1 with TRBJ2-1, with 7 nucleotides matching TRBD1. Germline V CDR1 and CDR2: MGHRA, YSYEKL. V lost 6 bases, J lost 6 bases, and 11 bases stayed unmatched. CDR3 length: 15 residues. CDR3 region: CASSHGTVIRNEQFF. DNA for the CDR3: TGCGCCAGCAGTCACGGGACAGTAATTCGCAATGAGCAGTTCTTC.

The genes are TRBV4-1 and TRBJ1-6; 9 bases line up with TRBD1. Germline-derived CDR1 and CDR2 are MGHRA and YSYEKL. The CDR3 is 17 amino acids. Trimming at V came to 3 bases and at J to 10 bases, leaving 13 bases not matched to a gene. CDR3 sequence (DNA): TGCGCCAGCAGCCAGTTATACCGGGACAGGGCGCGGTCACCCCTCCACTTT. Translated, it gives CASSQLYRDRARSPLHF.

The CDR3 DNA reads as TGTGCCAGTAGTATAGGGGACACAGGGACCAACTATGGCTACACCTTC. Residues: CASSIGDTGTNYGYTF. V is TRBV19 and J is TRBJ1-2, with D perhaps matching TRBD1 (6 bases). V was trimmed by 1 base and J by 2 bases, leaving 14 bases between them. The CDR3 runs 16 residues. Looked up from germline, CDR1 is LNHDA and CDR2 is SQIVND (reference sequence). The full variable domain, in which reference TRBV19 and TRBJ1-2 provide the parts outside the CDR3, is DGGITQSPKYLFRKEGQNVTLSCEQNLNHDAMYWYRQDPGQGLRLIYYSQIVNDFQKGDIAEGYSVSREKKESFPLTVTSAQKNPTAFYLCASSIGDTGTNYGYTFGSGTRLTVV.

For the CDR3, the DNA is TGCGCCAGCAGCTTGTCTCAGTCGAACACCGGGGAGCTGTTTTTT. It is translated as CASSLSQSNTGELFF. This sequence joins TRBV5-1 and TRBJ2-2; D unclear. The germline V gene encodes CDR1 SGHRS and CDR2 YFSETQ. V lost 1 base and J 0 bases, leaving 7 bases between the germline ends. The CDR3 has 15 amino acids.

This sequence joins TRBV4-1 and TRBJ1-2; 10 bases are shared with TRBD1. J lost 4 bases, V lost 3 bases, and 11 bases had no gene match. In germline, CDR1 is MGHRA, CDR2 YSYEKL. The CDR3 runs to 17 residues. The chain's CDR3 is CASSQTRDRGDFYGYTF. The DNA for the CDR3 is TGCGCCAGCAGCCAGACCCGGGACAGGGGCGATTTCTATGGCTACACCTTC.

J is TRBJ2-5 and V is TRBV9; 10 bases are shared with TRBD2. Looked up from germline, CDR1 is SGDLS and CDR2 is YYNGEE. The ends lost 0 bases at V and 5 bases at J; junction bases unmatched: 7. The length of the CDR3 is 16 residues. The CDR3 here is CASSVGSGRAVETQYF. The CDR3, as DNA: TGTGCCAGCAGCGTAGGGAGCGGGAGGGCCGTGGAGACCCAGTACTTC.

The chain uses TRBV6-5 and TRBJ2-7, with 9 positions matching TRBD2. Germline V gene lookup returns CDR1 MNHEY and CDR2 SVGAGI. This CDR3 is built from 15 residues. The J segment lost 5 bases and the V segment lost 6 bases, leaving 11 bases of the junction unmatched. CDR3 loop: CASSPPAGGSHEQYF. The CDR3 nucleotides are TGTGCCAGCAGCCCCCCAGCGGGAGGTTCCCACGAGCAGTACTTC.

V gene TRBV2 combines with J gene TRBJ1-3, with D possibly TRBD1 on 5 matching bases. CDR3 size: 16 residues. The germline CDR1 and CDR2 sequences are SNHLY and FYNNEI. Trimming removed 3 bases from V and 0 bases from J, with 12 bases in between. The CDR3 bases are TGTGCCAGCAGTGATATTCGCAGGGACTCTGGAAACACCATATATTTT. The encoded protein is CASSDIRRDSGNTIYF.

V gene TRBV28 combines with J gene TRBJ1-2, with 7 bases identical to TRBD1. J was trimmed by 3 bases and V by 10 bases; bases with no gene match: 11. In germline, CDR1 is MDHEN, CDR2 SYDVKM. The length of the CDR3 is 14 residues. The CDR3 region has the DNA TGTGCCACCCTCATGACAGGGCACCACTATGGCTACACCTTC. This gives the protein CATLMTGHHYGYTF.

V and J are TRBV5-1 and TRBJ2-7, with TRBD2 identical over 7 bases. The CDR3 runs 19 residues. With V trimmed by 0 bases and J by 2 bases, 17 bases remained unmatched. The germline CDR1 and CDR2 sequences are SGHRS and YFSETQ. The CDR3 region is CASSLGWATSAILTYEQYF. For the CDR3, the DNA is TGCGCCAGCAGCTTGGGTTGGGCTACTAGCGCGATATTAACCTACGAGCAGTACTTC.

The V and J genes are TRBV19 and TRBJ2-2; no clear D. V lost 3 bases, J lost 5 bases, and 7 bases lay in between. This CDR3 is built from 13 residues. The germline gives CDR1 LNHDA, CDR2 SQIVND (reference sequence). The CDR3: CASSISGTGELFF. CDR3 in DNA: TGTGCCAGTAGTATCTCAGGAACCGGGGAGCTGTTTTTT.

The V and J genes are TRBV29-1 and TRBJ1-1, with D perhaps TRBD1 (6 bases). CDR3 length: 13 amino acids. Germline CDR1 SQVTM, CDR2 ANQGSEA. Trimming shortened V by 5 bases and J by 0 bases, and 10 bases separated the two germline ends. The CDR3 spells CSVRRQVNTEAFF. The CDR3 DNA sequence: TGCAGCGTTAGGAGACAGGTGAACACTGAAGCTTTCTTT.

J is TRBJ2-2 and V is TRBV12-3 or TRBV12-4, with D unclear. V gave up 1 base and J gave up 5 bases, with 5 bases separating them. The CDR3 extends over 13 amino acids. Here the CDR3 DNA reads TGTGCCAGCAGTTTAGATCCAACCGGGGAGCTGTTTTTT. Its protein product is CASSLDPTGELFF.

The CDR3 sequence is CASSPQLGRTEAFF. The DNA for the CDR3 is TGTGCCAGCTCACCACAATTAGGGAGGACTGAAGCTTTCTTT. The rearrangement links TRBV18 to TRBJ1-1; D is uncertain. The CDR3 covers 14 residues. V dropped 1 base and J dropped 5 bases, with 11 bases sitting between them. The V gene's germline CDR1 is KGHSH and CDR2 LQKENI.

The V call is TRBV6-5, the J call TRBJ2-7, with TRBD2 as a possible D gene (6 bases). Germline V gene data show CDR1 as MNHEY and CDR2 as SVGAGI. Trimming stripped 0 bases from V and 1 base from J, with 10 bases between. The CDR3 has 15 amino acids. The CDR3 loop is CASSYSGGGSYEQYF. As DNA, the CDR3 is TGTGCCAGCAGTTACTCGGGAGGCGGTTCCTACGAGCAGTACTTC.

This chain connects TRBV5-1 to TRBJ2-2; D may be TRBD2 (7 bases). V gave up 4 bases and J gave up 3 bases, with 13 bases separating them. Germline lookup yields CDR1 SGHRS and CDR2 YFSETQ. The CDR3 is 15 amino acids. DNA of the CDR3: TGCGCCAGCAGCCCGGGGGCGGGGGACACCGGGGAGCTGTTTTTT. Its translation is CASSPGAGDTGELFF. The variable domain in full, completed from reference TRBV5-1 and TRBJ2-2, reads KAGVTQTPRYLIKTRGQQVTLSCSPISGHRSVSWYQQTPGQGLQFLFEYFSETQRNKGNFPGRFSGRQFSNSRSEMNVSTLELGDSALYLCASSPGAGDTGELFFGEGSRLTVL.

The chain couples TRBV28 to TRBJ2-7; TRBD2 aligns across 8 bases. Germline-derived CDR1 and CDR2 are MDHEN and SYDVKM. The CDR3 has 17 residues. Trimming cost V 2 bases and J 2 bases; bases outside gene matches: 11. The CDR3 is CASSLGGLGPSPYEQYF. The DNA of the CDR3 is TGTGCCAGCAGTTTAGGGGGACTAGGACCCTCCCCCTACGAGCAGTACTTC.

This chain links TRBV5-5 with TRBJ1-2; the D gene is possibly TRBD1 (6 bases). Germline V CDR1 and CDR2: SGHKS, YYEKEE (reference sequence). The length of the CDR3 is 18 residues. Trimming took off 2 bases at V and 2 bases at J, with 22 bases between the two ends. This chain's CDR3 is CASSFDFPRGAMNYGYTF. For the CDR3, the DNA is TGTGCCAGCAGCTTTGACTTCCCGCGGGGGGCTATGAACTATGGCTACACCTTC. Supplemented by reference TRBV5-5 and TRBJ1-2, the full variable domain reads DAGVTQSPTHLIKTRGQQVTLRCSPISGHKSVSWYQQVLGQGPQFIFQYYEKEERGRGNFPDRFSARQFPNYSSELNVNALLLGDSALYLCASSFDFPRGAMNYGYTFGSGTRLTVV.

The V gene is TRBV30, the J gene TRBJ1-1; 7 bases align to TRBD1. V lost 1 base and J lost 5; bases outside the gene matches: 4. This CDR3 spans 13 amino acids. Germline assignment: CDR1 GTSNPN and CDR2 SVGIG (reference sequence). CDR3 DNA: TGTGCCTGGAGTGGACAGGGTGGGACTGAAGCTTTCTTT. Translating gives CAWSGQGGTEAFF.

The chain carries TRBV15 and TRBJ2-1; no definite D call. The CDR3 consists of 15 residues. V lost 0 bases to trimming and J lost 0 bases, with 6 bases between them. Germline V lookup: CDR1 LNHNV, CDR2 YYDKDF (reference sequence). CDR3 DNA: TGTGCCACCAGCAGAGATATAGCCTCCTACAATGAGCAGTTCTTC. Translating gives CATSRDIASYNEQFF.